The 29 T cell receptor beta chains in this list originate from one sample, sequenced in a study of T cell clusters in autoimmune cytopenias. TRB was amplified from about 270 ng of peripheral blood genomic DNA per sample. Multiplex touch-down PCR amplified TRB using TRB-A and TRB-B pools in one tube. TCRdb reanalyzed the multiplex PCR reads, giving one entry per CDR3 protein sequence and no DNA. The sample has 7,000 to 8,500 distinct CDR3 sequences; the top ten hold about 4%. Sequences were obtained from peripheral blood. Receptors were obtained from a human donor with an autoimmune cytopenia or autoimmune hepatitis (not recorded which).

The V and J genes are TRBV5-1 and TRBJ1-2; without DNA, the TCRdb call of TRBD1 cannot be checked. The germline V gene encodes CDR1 SGHRS and CDR2 YFSETQ. The CDR3 runs to 13 residues. The CDR3 spells CASSPYRGGGYTF. Filled out from reference TRBV5-1 and TRBJ1-2, the complete variable domain reads KAGVTQTPRYLIKTRGQQVTLSCSPISGHRSVSWYQQTPGQGLQFLFEYFSETQRNKGNFPGRFSGRQFSNSRSEMNVSTLELGDSALYLCASSPYRGGGYTFGSGTRLTVV.

This clonotype is medium-sized by frequency. This chain uses TRBV27 with TRBJ1-2; the TCRdb D gene call, TRBD1, has no DNA to confirm it. Germline-derived CDR1 and CDR2 are MNHEY and SMNVEV (reference sequence). The CDR3 totals 13 residues. The CDR3 sequence: CASSFPGPYGYTF.

The chain recombines TRBV4-3 with TRBJ2-1; TCRdb indicates TRBD1, and absent DNA this call remains unverified. The CDR3 runs to 16 residues. Per the germline V gene, CDR1 is LGHNA and CDR2 is YSLEER. The CDR3 spells CASSQGSGTGGSEQFF.

This clonotype is classed as medium-sized by frequency. The chain couples TRBV6-1 to TRBJ2-1; TCRdb returns TRBD1, unconfirmable since there is no DNA. The CDR3 length is 16 residues. Germline values: CDR1 MNHNS, CDR2 SASEGT. CDR3 in amino acids: CASSETWRDRGNEQFF.

Its frequency marks this clonotype as medium-sized. This chain joins TRBV19 and TRBJ1-2; as DNA is missing, the TRBD1 call by TCRdb cannot be tested. The CDR3 sequence is 14 residues long. Germline assignment: CDR1 LNHDA and CDR2 SQIVND (reference sequence). The CDR3 loop is CASSIWSGQYGYTF.

V is TRBV27 and J is TRBJ2-3; the D call from TCRdb, TRBD1, cannot be confirmed without DNA. Germline values: CDR1 MNHEY, CDR2 SMNVEV (reference sequence). This CDR3 has 20 amino acids. CDR3 residues: CASTGTGGGLGQGCTDTQYF.

V and J are TRBV7-6 and TRBJ1-6; TCRdb returns TRBD1, unconfirmable since there is no DNA. Germline assignment: CDR1 SGHVS and CDR2 FNYEAQ. CDR3 size: 14 residues. The CDR3 loop reads CASSLDGADSPLHF.

The chain couples TRBV5-1 to TRBJ2-1; the TCRdb D gene call, TRBD1, has no DNA to confirm it. Germline values: CDR1 SGHRS, CDR2 YFSETQ. The CDR3 has 15 residues. CDR3 sequence reads: CASSLDPGAGNEQFF.

Considering frequency, this clonotype is medium-sized (0.01 to 0.1%). The rearrangement uses TRBV19 and TRBJ2-1; no DNA is available, so the TRBD1 call from TCRdb remains unchecked. CDR1 LNHDA and CDR2 SQIVND come from the germline V gene (reference sequence). CDR3 length: 15 residues. CDR3 sequence: CASSINQGMGNEQFF.

The chain joins TRBV5-4 to TRBJ2-1; TCRdb returns TRBD1, unconfirmable since there is no DNA. Per the germline V gene, CDR1 is SGHNT and CDR2 is YYREEE (reference sequence). This CDR3 is 17 amino acids long. The CDR3 spells CASSFGTGAPSYNEQFF.

Considering frequency, this clonotype is medium-sized. This chain joins TRBV18 and TRBJ2-7; TCRdb lists TRBD1, though no DNA is available to test this call. This CDR3 is 13 amino acids long. Germline values: CDR1 KGHSH, CDR2 LQKENI. The CDR3: CASSLGPDYEQYF.

This sequence joins TRBV20-1 and TRBJ2-1; the TCRdb D gene call, TRBD2, has no DNA to confirm it. The CDR3 extends over 16 amino acids. CDR1 and CDR2 (germline): DFQATT, SNEGSKA (reference sequence). The CDR3 region is CSASTPGSGGAVEQFF.

This clonotype ranks as medium-sized in terms of frequency. The rearrangement links TRBV6-5 to TRBJ1-2; checking the TCRdb D call of TRBD1 is not possible without DNA. This CDR3 is 13 amino acids long. CDR1 and CDR2 from the germline V gene are MNHEY and SVGAGI. The CDR3 sequence is CASSTGANYGYTF.

The chain couples TRBV20-1 to TRBJ2-6; TCRdb gives TRBD1 as the D gene, but with no DNA this cannot be confirmed. Germline V lookup: CDR1 DFQATT, CDR2 SNEGSKA (reference sequence). The CDR3 consists of 12 residues. CDR3 region: CSARDPRNVLTF.

This clonotype shows up as medium-sized by frequency. The CDR3 region is CAWSRVNFGVDYGYTF. The genes are TRBV30 and TRBJ1-2. CDR1 and CDR2 (germline): GTSNPN, SVGIG (reference sequence). The CDR3 is made up of 16 amino acids.

The V gene is TRBV5-4, the J gene TRBJ2-3; TCRdb picks TRBD2, but there is no DNA to check that call. The CDR3 runs to 14 residues. The germline V gene has CDR1 SGHNT and CDR2 YYREEE (reference sequence). This CDR3 is CASSLGGGLDTQYF.

This clonotype shows up as medium-sized by frequency. The rearrangement joins TRBV18 to TRBJ2-7; checking the TCRdb D call of TRBD2 is not possible without DNA. The CDR3 is made up of 17 amino acids. The V gene's germline CDR1 is KGHSH and CDR2 LQKENI. The CDR3 here is CASSPSGGGRGDYEQYF.

This clonotype registers medium-sized by frequency. The chain carries TRBV18 and TRBJ2-1; checking the TCRdb D call of TRBD1 is not possible without DNA. The CDR3 spans 16 residues. CDR1 is KGHSH, CDR2 LQKENI, per germline. CDR3 protein: CASSPPGGGRYNEQFF. The full variable domain, with the rest looked up from reference TRBV18 and TRBJ2-1, is NAGVMQNPRHLVRRRGQEARLRCSPMKGHSHVYWYRQLPEEGLKFMVYLQKENIIDESGMPKERFSAEFPKEGPSILRIQQVVRGDSAAYFCASSPPGGGRYNEQFFGPGTRLTVL.

The V and J genes are TRBV29-1 and TRBJ1-1. CDR1 is SQVTM and CDR2 is ANQGSEA in the germline V gene. This CDR3 region has 11 residues. CDR3 amino acids: CSAANTVRAFF. The whole variable domain, filled in from reference TRBV29-1 and TRBJ1-1, reads SAVISQKPSRDICQRGTSLTIQCQVDSQVTMMFWYRQQPGQSLTLIATANQGSEATYESGFVIDKFPISRPNLTFSTLTVSNMSPEDSSIYLCSAANTVRAFFGQGTRLTVV.

The chain has TRBV10-3 and TRBJ2-3; checking the TCRdb D call of TRBD2 is not possible without DNA. The CDR3 has 13 amino acids. Germline CDR1 is ENHRY and CDR2 is SYGVKD. The CDR3 loop is CAIRFGTNRTQYF.

The chain joins TRBV6-6 to TRBJ2-5; TCRdb gives TRBD1 as the D gene, but with no DNA this cannot be confirmed. The CDR3 runs to 15 residues. The V gene's germline CDR1 is MNHNY and CDR2 SVGAGI (reference sequence). The chain's CDR3 is CASSAWTGGDETQYF.

This chain links TRBV19 with TRBJ2-7; TCRdb outputs TRBD1, but without DNA this stays unchecked. This CDR3 has 14 residues. Looked up from germline, CDR1 is LNHDA and CDR2 is SQIVND (reference sequence). CDR3 amino acids: CASSMQFRGDEQYF.

V usage is TRBV7-9 and J usage is TRBJ1-1; TCRdb calls TRBD1, which cannot be checked without DNA. The germline gives CDR1 SEHNR, CDR2 FQNEAQ (reference sequence). This CDR3 contains 14 residues. The CDR3 here is CASSFGRGNTEAFF.

Its frequency marks this clonotype as medium-sized (0.01 to 0.1%). This chain's CDR3 is CASSSSGGATGELFF. V gene TRBV7-2 combines with J gene TRBJ2-2; no DNA is available, so the TRBD1 call from TCRdb remains unchecked. The CDR3 runs to 15 residues. Germline CDR1 reads SGHTA; CDR2 reads FQGNSA.

The chain is built from TRBV6-1 and TRBJ1-1. The CDR3 covers 14 residues. The germline V gene encodes CDR1 MNHNS and CDR2 SASEGT. The CDR3 sequence is CASRDFQQFTEAFF.

The chain recombines TRBV20-1 with TRBJ2-3; without DNA, the TCRdb call of TRBD1 cannot be checked. This CDR3 has 14 amino acids. In germline, CDR1 is DFQATT, CDR2 SNEGSKA (reference sequence). CDR3 sequence: CSAPRDSSTDTQYF.

By frequency, this clonotype registers large. V usage is TRBV29-1 and J usage is TRBJ2-2. Per germline, CDR1 SQVTM and CDR2 ANQGSEA. The length of the CDR3 is 13 residues. CDR3: CSVDRAHTGELFF.

The chain has TRBV6-4 and TRBJ1-4. Germline CDR1 MRHNA, CDR2 SNTAGT. CDR3 length: 17 residues. The CDR3 region is CASMGFDAGATNEKLFF.

V and J are TRBV5-1 and TRBJ2-5. The CDR3 is made up of 14 amino acids. From germline, CDR1 is SGHRS and CDR2 YFSETQ. CDR3 sequence reads: CASSLQSYQETQYF.